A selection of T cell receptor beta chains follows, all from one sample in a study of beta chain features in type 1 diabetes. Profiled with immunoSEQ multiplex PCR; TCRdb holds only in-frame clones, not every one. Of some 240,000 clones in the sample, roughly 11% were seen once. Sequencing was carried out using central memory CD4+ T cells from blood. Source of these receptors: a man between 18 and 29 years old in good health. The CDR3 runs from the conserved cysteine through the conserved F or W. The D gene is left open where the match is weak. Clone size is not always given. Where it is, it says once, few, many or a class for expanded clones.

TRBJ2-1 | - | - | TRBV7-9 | TGTGCCAGCAGCTTAGCTAACAATGAGCAGTTCTTC | CASSLANNEQFF
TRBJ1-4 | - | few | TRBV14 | TGTGCCAGCAGCGGCCACTTAGGGGATGAAAAACTGTTTTTT | CASSGHLGDEKLFF
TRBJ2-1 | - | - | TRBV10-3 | TGTGCCAGCAGCCTGGGACTCCTAAGTAATGAGCAGTTCTTC | CASSLGLLSNEQFF
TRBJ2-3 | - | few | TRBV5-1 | TGCGCCAGCAGCTTGTCCCCAGCGGAGGCTAGCACAGATACGCAGTATTTT | CASSLSPAEASTDTQYF
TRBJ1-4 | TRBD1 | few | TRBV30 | TGTGCCTGGGGAGAGACAGGGGCGGCGTTTAATGAAAAACTGTTTTTT | CAWGETGAAFNEKLFF
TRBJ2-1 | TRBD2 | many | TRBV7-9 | TGTGCCAGCAGCTTAGCTCTAGCGGGGACCTACAATGAGCAGTTCTTC | CASSLALAGTYNEQFF
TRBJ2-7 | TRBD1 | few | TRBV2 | TGTGCCAGCAGGAGACAGGGGACCTACGAGCAGTACTTC | CASRRQGTYEQYF
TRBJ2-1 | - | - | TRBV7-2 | TGTGCCAGCAGCTTAGAGGCCCACAATGAGCAGTTCTTC | CASSLEAHNEQFF
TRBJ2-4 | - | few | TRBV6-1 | TGTGCCAGCAGTGACCCTAAGCGGAGGGGCAAAAACATTCAGTACTTC | CASSDPKRRGKNIQYF
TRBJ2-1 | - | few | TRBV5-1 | TGCGCCAGCAGCTCAGAAGGACAAGCAATCAATGAGCAGTTCTTC | CASSSEGQAINEQFF
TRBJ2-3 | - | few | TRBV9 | TGTGCCAGCAGCGACGGGAGTATCGGCACAGATACGCAGTATTTT | CASSDGSIGTDTQYF
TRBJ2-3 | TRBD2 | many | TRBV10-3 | TGTGCCATCAGTGCCCCTCCAGCGGGAGTGGAAGATACGCAGTATTTT | CAISAPPAGVEDTQYF
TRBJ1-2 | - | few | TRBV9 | TGTGCCAGCAGCCCCCGGTCGGGGGCAAACGGCTACACCTTC | CASSPRSGANGYTF
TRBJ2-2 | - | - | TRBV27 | TGTGCCAGCAGATTTCAGCCGAACACCGGGGAGCTGTTTTTT | CASRFQPNTGELFF
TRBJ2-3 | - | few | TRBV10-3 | TGTGCCATCAGTGAAATACGGAGCGGGCCTAGCACAGATACGCAGTATTTT | CAISEIRSGPSTDTQYF
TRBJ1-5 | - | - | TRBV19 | TGTGCCAGTAGTATCCTCGTCGGGCAGCCCCAGCATTTT | CASSILVGQPQHF
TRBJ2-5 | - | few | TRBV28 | TGTGCCAGCAGTCTCAGGGGGAGGCCAGAGACCCAGTACTTC | CASSLRGRPETQYF
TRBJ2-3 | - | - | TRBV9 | TGTGCCAGCAGCGTAGATGCCGGGTCCACAGATACGCAGTATTTT | CASSVDAGSTDTQYF
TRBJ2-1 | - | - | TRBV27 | TGTGCCAGCAGTTTACTGTGGGGTGGTGGGGCGTCCTACAATGAGCAGTTCTTC | CASSLLWGGGASYNEQFF
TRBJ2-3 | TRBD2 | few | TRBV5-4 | TGTGCCAGCAGCTCGTACCGACGGGAGGAGGCAGATACGCAGTATTTT | CASSSYRREEADTQYF
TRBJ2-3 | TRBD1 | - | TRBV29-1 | TGCAGCGTTGAGGGACAGAGTCGGGATACGCAGTATTTT | CSVEGQSRDTQYF
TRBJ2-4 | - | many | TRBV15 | TGTGCCACCAGCCCCCGGACAGCGGTGGGGAAAAACATTCAGTACTTC | CATSPRTAVGKNIQYF
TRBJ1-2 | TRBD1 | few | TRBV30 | TGTGCCTGGAACCTGGGCAGGGGGAACTATGGCTACACCTTC | CAWNLGRGNYGYTF
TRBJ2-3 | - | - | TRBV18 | TGTGCCAGCTCGCGGGACGAGAACACAGATACGCAGTATTTT | CASSRDENTDTQYF
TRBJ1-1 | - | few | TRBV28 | TGTGCCAGCAGCCGGGGGGGCTGGACTGAAGCTTTCTTT | CASSRGGWTEAFF
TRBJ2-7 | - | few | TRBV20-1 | TGCAGTGCTCGTCGTTCCGAGCAGTACTTC | CSARRSEQYF
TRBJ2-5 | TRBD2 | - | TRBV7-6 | TGTGCCAGCGCTGCCGGTTTAGCGGGATACCAAGAGACCCAGTACTTC | CASAAGLAGYQETQYF
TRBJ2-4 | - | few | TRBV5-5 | TGTGCCTCCAGGGCAGGGGACATTCAGTACTTC | CASRAGDIQYF
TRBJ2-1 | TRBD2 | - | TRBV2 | TGTGCCAGCAGTGAATGGGCTAGCGGGAACCCCTACAATGAGCAGTTCTTC | CASSEWASGNPYNEQFF
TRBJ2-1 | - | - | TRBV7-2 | TGTGCCAGCAGCCACACCGGGCCAGAGCAGTTCTTC | CASSHTGPEQFF
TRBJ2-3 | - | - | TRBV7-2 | TGTGCCAGCAGCTTTAGCGGACTGGGAGATACGCAGTATTTT | CASSFSGLGDTQYF
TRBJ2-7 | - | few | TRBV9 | TGTGCCAGCAGCGTAGGACCAGGGGCGACCTACGAGCAGTACTTC | CASSVGPGATYEQYF
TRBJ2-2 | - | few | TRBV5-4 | TGTGCCAGCAGCTTGGACCGGCGGAACACCGGGGAGCTGTTTTTT | CASSLDRRNTGELFF
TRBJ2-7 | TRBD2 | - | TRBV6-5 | TGTGCCAGCAGCCCTTGGGGACTAGCCTACGAGCAGTACTTC | CASSPWGLAYEQYF
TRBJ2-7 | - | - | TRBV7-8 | TGTGCCAGCAGCTTAGAACTAGTGCTATCCTACGAGCAGTACTTC | CASSLELVLSYEQYF
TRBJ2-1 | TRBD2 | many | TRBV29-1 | TGCAGCGTTGAAGGGACTAGCAAGGACAATGAGCAGTTCTTC | CSVEGTSKDNEQFF
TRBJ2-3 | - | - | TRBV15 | TGTGCCACCAGCAGACCCCCTGGCTATACGCAGTATTTT | CATSRPPGYTQYF
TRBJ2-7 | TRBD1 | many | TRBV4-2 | TGTGCCAGCAGCCAGGAAAACCGGGACAGACGCTACGAGCAGTACTTC | CASSQENRDRRYEQYF
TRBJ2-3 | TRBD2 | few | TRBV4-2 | TGTGCCAGCAGCCAAGGAGGGAGGGCGACAGATACGCAGTATTTT | CASSQGGRATDTQYF
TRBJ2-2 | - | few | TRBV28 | TGTGCCAGCCTACCGGGGGGCGATGTTAACGGCGGGGAGCTGTTTTTT | CASLPGGDVNGGELFF
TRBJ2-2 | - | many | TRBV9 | TGTGCCAGCAGCGCAGGACTGCAAACCGGGGAGCTGTTTTTT | CASSAGLQTGELFF
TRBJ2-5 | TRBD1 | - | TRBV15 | TGTGCCACCAGCAGGGACAGGGGAGAGACCCAGTACTTC | CATSRDRGETQYF
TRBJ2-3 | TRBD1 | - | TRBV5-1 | TGCGCCAGCAGTCTCGACAGGGGGAGAGATACGCAGTATTTT | CASSLDRGRDTQYF
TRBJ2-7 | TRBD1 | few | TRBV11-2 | TGTGCCAGCAGCTCCCTGACAGGGGGCGGCGAGCAGTACTTC | CASSSLTGGGEQYF
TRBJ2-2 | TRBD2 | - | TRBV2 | TGTGCCAGCAAAACCAAGCGGGAAATTACCGGGGAGCTGTTTTTT | CASKTKREITGELFF
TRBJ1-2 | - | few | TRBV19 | TGTGCCAGTAGTATTCGGAGTAACTATGGCTACACCTTC | CASSIRSNYGYTF
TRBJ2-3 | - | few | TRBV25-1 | TGTGCCAGCAGTGAGGGGAGCACAGATACGCAGTATTTT | CASSEGSTDTQYF
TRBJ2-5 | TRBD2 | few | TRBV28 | TGTGCCAGCAGTTCCCGACTAGCGGGGGATGAGACCCAGTACTTC | CASSSRLAGDETQYF
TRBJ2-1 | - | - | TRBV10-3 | TGTGCCATCAGTGAGTCGGGGGGCTCCTACAATGAGCAGTTCTTC | CAISESGGSYNEQFF
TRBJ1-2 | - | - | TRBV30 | TGTGCCACCCCGGGACACCTTAACTATGGCTACACCTTC | CATPGHLNYGYTF
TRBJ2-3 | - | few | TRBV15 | TGTGCCACCAGCAGAGAGGGAGCCAGCGCAGATACGCAGTATTTT | CATSREGASADTQYF
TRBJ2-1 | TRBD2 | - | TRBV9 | TGTGCCAGCAGCGTAGACCCTAGCGGGAGGGCATTAATGTTGTATGAGCAGTTCTTC | CASSVDPSGRALMLYEQFF
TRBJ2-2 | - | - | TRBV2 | TGTGCCAGCAGTCTCGAGATGGGATGGACCGGGGAGCTGTTTTTT | CASSLEMGWTGELFF
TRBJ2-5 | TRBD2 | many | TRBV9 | TGTGCCAGCAGCGTATCTAGCGGGAGAGCCGAGACCCAGTACTTC | CASSVSSGRAETQYF
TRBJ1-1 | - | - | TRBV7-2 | TGTGCCAGCAGCCGAGGTCGGGGGAACACTGAAGCTTTCTTT | CASSRGRGNTEAFF
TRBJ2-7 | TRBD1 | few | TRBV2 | TGTGCCAGCAGTGGGGGACAGGGTCATTCCTACGAGCAGTACTTC | CASSGGQGHSYEQYF
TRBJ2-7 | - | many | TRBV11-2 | TGTGCCAGCAGCTTAACAGGACGGGCCTACGAGCAGTACTTC | CASSLTGRAYEQYF